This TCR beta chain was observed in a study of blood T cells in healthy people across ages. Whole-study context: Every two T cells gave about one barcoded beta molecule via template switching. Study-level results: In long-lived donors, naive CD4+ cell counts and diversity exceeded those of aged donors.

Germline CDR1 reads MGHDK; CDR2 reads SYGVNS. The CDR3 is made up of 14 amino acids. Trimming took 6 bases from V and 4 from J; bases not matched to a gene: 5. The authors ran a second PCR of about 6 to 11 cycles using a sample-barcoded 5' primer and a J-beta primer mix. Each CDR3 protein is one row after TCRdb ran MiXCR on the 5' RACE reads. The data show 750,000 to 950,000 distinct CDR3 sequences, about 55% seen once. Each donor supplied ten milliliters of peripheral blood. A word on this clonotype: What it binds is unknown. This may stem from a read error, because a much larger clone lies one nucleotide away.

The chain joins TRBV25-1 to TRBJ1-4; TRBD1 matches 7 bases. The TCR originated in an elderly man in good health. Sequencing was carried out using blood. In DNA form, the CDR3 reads TGTGCCAGCAGCCCGACAGGGTTTAATGAAAAACTGTTTTTT. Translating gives CASSPTGFNEKLFF.